The T cell receptor (beta chain) described here comes from a study of PD-1 blockade in classical Hodgkin lymphoma. With 5 bases removed from V and 3 bases from J, the gap between germline ends came to 11 bases. The germline CDR1 and CDR2 sequences are SGHTA and FQGTGA. This CDR3 spans 14 amino acids. No patient escaped relapse after autologous stem cell transplantation, and brentuximab vedotin exposure varied. The assay was immunoSEQ multiplex PCR, and TCRdb's table has in-frame clones only and misses some. The sample yields about 41,000 clones, more than 85% seen once. This chain uses TRBV7-3 with TRBJ1-3, with D possibly being TRBD1 (6 bases). The sample here was peripheral blood mononuclear cells (PBMCs), taken before the second cycle of nivolumab. This TCR was sampled from a human donor with classical Hodgkin lymphoma. CDR3: CASSPTGFGNTIYF. The CDR3 DNA is TGTGCCAGCAGCCCAACAGGGTTTGGAAACACCATATATTTT.